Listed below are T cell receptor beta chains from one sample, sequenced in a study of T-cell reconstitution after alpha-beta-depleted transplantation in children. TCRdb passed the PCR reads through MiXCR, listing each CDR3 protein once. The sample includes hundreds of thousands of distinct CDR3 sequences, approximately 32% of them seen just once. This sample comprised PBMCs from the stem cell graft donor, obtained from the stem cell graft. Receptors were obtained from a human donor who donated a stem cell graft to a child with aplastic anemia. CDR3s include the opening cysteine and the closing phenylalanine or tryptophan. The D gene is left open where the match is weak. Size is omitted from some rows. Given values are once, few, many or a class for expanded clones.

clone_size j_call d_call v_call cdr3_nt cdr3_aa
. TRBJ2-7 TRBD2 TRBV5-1 TGCGCCAGCAGCTTCAGCGGGAGTGTCTACGAGCAGTACTTC CASSFSGSVYEQYF
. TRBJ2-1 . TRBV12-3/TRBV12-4 TGTGCCAGCAGGAATTGGGACATAACCTACAATGAGCAGTTCTTC CASRNWDITYNEQFF
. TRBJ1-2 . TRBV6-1 TGTGCCAGCACTCAAGGGGGTCGGTATGGCTACACCTTC CASTQGGRYGYTF
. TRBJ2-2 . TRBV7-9 TGTGCCAGCAGCCCTTACGTTCTCACGGGAAACACCGGGGAGCTGTTTTTT CASSPYVLTGNTGELFF
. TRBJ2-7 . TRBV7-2 TGTGCCAGCAGCTTGACTACGCGCTACGAGCAGTACTTC CASSLTTRYEQYF
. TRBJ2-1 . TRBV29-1 TGCAGCGTTGACGACCCCTTCGAAGCTTGGGATGAGCAGTTCTTC CSVDDPFEAWDEQFF
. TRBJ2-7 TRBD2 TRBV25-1 TGTGCCAGCAGCGGGACTAGCCTCGAGGGGGAGCAGTACTTC CASSGTSLEGEQYF
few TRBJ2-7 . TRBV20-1 TGCAGTGCTAGAGCCACCGGGACCCGGGCGGGGGAGCAGTACTTC CSARATGTRAGEQYF
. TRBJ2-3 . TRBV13 TGTGCCAGCAGCCACCCCGGGGATACGCAGTATTTT CASSHPGDTQYF
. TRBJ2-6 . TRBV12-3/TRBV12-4 TGTGCCAGCAGTTTTCGGCCCTCTGGGGCCAACGTCCTGACTTTC CASSFRPSGANVLTF
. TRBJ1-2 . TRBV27 TGTGCCAGCAGTTCTCGGACCGATCGCACTAACTATGGCTACACCTTC CASSSRTDRTNYGYTF
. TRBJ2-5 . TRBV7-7 TGTGCCAGCAGCTCGCCGGGGGGCGTAAAGACCCAGTACTTC CASSSPGGVKTQYF
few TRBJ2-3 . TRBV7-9 TGTGCCAGCAGTACAGGGAGTGTCACAGATACGCAGTATTTT CASSTGSVTDTQYF
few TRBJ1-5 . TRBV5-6 TGTGCCAGCAGCTTGGACAAGGGGAATCAGCCCCAGCATTTT CASSLDKGNQPQHF
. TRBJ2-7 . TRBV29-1 TGCAGCGTCAAGTCTATGTATAGCTCCTACGAGCAGTACTTC CSVKSMYSSYEQYF
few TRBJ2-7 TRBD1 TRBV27 TGTGCCAGCTGTCCGGGACAGGGCTTTTCGGAGCAGTACTTC CASCPGQGFSEQYF
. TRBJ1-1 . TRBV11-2 TGTGCCAGCAGTTTCGAATGGGCCGGTAACACTGAAGCTTTCTTT CASSFEWAGNTEAFF
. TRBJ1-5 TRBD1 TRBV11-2 TGTGCCAGCAGTTTAGACAGGCCCGGGACAGGGGCGCAGAGCAATCAGCCCCAGCATTTT CASSLDRPGTGAQSNQPQHF
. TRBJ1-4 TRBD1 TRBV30 TGTGCCTGGAGAGGGCAGGGGGGGGGAAAACTGTTTTTT CAWRGQGGGKLFF
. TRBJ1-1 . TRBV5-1 TGCGCCAGCACACTGACAGACTTGAACACTGAAGCTTTCTTT CASTLTDLNTEAFF
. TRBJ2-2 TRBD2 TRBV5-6 TGTGCCAGCAGCTTACGGACTAGCGGGAGTTCACACGGGGAGCTGTTTTTT CASSLRTSGSSHGELFF
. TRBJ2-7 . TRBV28 TGTGCCAGCAGTTTGGGAGGCCCCGGTCGCGAGCAGTACTTC CASSLGGPGREQYF
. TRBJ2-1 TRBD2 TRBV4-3 TGCGCCAGCAGCCAAGAAGTAGCGGGAGGGATGTACAATGAGCAGTTCTTC CASSQEVAGGMYNEQFF
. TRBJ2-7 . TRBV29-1 TGCAGCGTTGAAGATCCAGTCGGGAGCTCCTACGAGCAGTACTTC CSVEDPVGSSYEQYF
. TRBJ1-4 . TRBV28 TGTGCCAGCAGTTTTTCAGGGTTTCAGCGGGAAAAACTGTTTTTT CASSFSGFQREKLFF
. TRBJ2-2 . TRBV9 TGTGCCAGCAGCGTACATCGGCAGGTGAACACCGGGGAGCTGTTTTTT CASSVHRQVNTGELFF
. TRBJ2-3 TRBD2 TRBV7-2 TGTGCCAGCAGACTAAGCGGGAGTCGGGGTCGAGATACGCAGTATTTT CASRLSGSRGRDTQYF
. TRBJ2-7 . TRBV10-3 TGTGCCATCAGTGAGTTGGACAGATCCTACGAGCAGTACTTC CAISELDRSYEQYF
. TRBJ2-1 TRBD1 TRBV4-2 TGTGCCAGCAGCCAAGACGCACAGGGGGGAGGATTCTTC CASSQDAQGGGFF
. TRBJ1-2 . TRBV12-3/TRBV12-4 TGTGCCAGTTCGGGGGCGCCGCGCGGTAACTATGGCTACACCTTC CASSGAPRGNYGYTF
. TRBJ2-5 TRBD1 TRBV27 TGTGCCAGCAGTTTAGGACAGGGACCCAACAGGGAGACCCAGTACTTC CASSLGQGPNRETQYF
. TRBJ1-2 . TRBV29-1 TGCAGCGTTGAAGCAGGGGTTGGTGGCTACACCTTC CSVEAGVGGYTF
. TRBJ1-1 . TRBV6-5 TGTGCCAGCAGTTTCAGAACGGTATGGGAAGCTTTCTTT CASSFRTVWEAFF
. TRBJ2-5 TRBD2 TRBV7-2 TGTGCCAGCAGCCAGGGGGGACTAGCGGCCCTTGTTGAGACCCAGTACTTC CASSQGGLAALVETQYF
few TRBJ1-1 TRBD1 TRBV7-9 TGTGCCAGCAGCGTAGGGACAGGCCCCGCTCCTGAAGCTTTCTTT CASSVGTGPAPEAFF
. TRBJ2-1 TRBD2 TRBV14 TGTGCCAGCAGAGATACTAGCGGGTCCTACAATGAGCAGTTCTTC CASRDTSGSYNEQFF
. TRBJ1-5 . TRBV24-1 TGTGCCACCACTGATCCCGGGCAGCCCCAGCATTTT CATTDPGQPQHF
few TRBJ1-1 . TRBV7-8 TGTGCCAGCAGCCCACGGTGGGATGGGAACACTGAAGCTTTCTTT CASSPRWDGNTEAFF
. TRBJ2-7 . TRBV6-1 TGTGCCAGCAGTCTCGTAAATAGCGAGATGGGCGTAAAGCAGTACTTC CASSLVNSEMGVKQYF
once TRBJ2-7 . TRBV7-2 TGTGCCAGCAGCTCCTGGGCCGCGACCGGGTCCTACGAGCAGTACTTC CASSSWAATGSYEQYF
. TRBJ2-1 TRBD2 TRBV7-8 TGTGCCAGCAGCCCTCGGACTAGACCCTCCGGCAATGAGCAGTTCTTC CASSPRTRPSGNEQFF
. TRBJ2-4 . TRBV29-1 TGCAGCGTTGGAGAGGGTTGGAAAAACATTCAGTACTTC CSVGEGWKNIQYF
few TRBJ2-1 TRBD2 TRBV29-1 TGCAGCGTTGAAGATGAGGTCGGGCTAGCGGGAGGGCCAGGGGATGAGCAGTTCTTC CSVEDEVGLAGGPGDEQFF
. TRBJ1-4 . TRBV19 TGTGCCAGTAAGGACCGATCAACTAATGAAAAACTGTTTTTT CASKDRSTNEKLFF
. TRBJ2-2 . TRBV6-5 TGTGCCAGCAGTTACACGAGCTGGGCGAACACCGGGGAGCTGTTTTTT CASSYTSWANTGELFF